A single sample is the source of the 5 T cell receptor beta chains below, sequenced in a study of human T cells and chemical hapten exposure (dated by TCRdb to about 2021). The sample's time point label, decoded: pre-sensitization, week 0. What this sample's treatment or condition label stands for: therapeutic diphenylcyclopropenone sensitization with weekly scalp DPC. Libraries were constructed by RACE. This sample was sequenced with a NextSeq 500. TCRdb reran the public reads through fastp at Q25 and MiXCR, keeping productive beta chains. Rows are unified per CDR3 protein, each entry keeping the most common DNA and genes. Across this sample there are roughly 100,000 distinct CDR3 sequences, with less than 15% seen only once. The top ten clones comprise 1.6% of the sample. This specimen was whole blood, taken in connection with sensitization to the hapten diphenylcyclopropenone (DPC). These receptors originate from a woman aged 50 to 65 with alopecia areata. Some clones in this sample may be carry-over from other donors' samples.

This chain joins TRBV11-2 and TRBJ2-7; D is undetermined. The V end lost 1 base, the J end lost 12 bases, and 13 bases lay between the germline ends. The germline CDR1 and CDR2 sequences are SGHAT and FQNNGV. This CDR3 is 12 amino acids long. CDR3 in DNA: TGTGCCAGCAGCTTAGCGGCGGATCGGTCGTACTTC. Its translation is CASSLAADRSYF.

Only a few counts were recorded for this clonotype. The chain has TRBV18 and TRBJ2-7, with TRBD1 matching 8 bases. CDR1 is KGHSH, CDR2 LQKENI, per germline. This CDR3 is 16 amino acids long. The junction had 12 bases not matched to a gene; V was cut back by 4 bases and J by 4 bases. CDR3 protein: CASSRQGAPGRYEQYF. The CDR3 DNA reads as TGTGCCAGCTCACGGCAGGGGGCGCCCGGACGATACGAGCAGTACTTC. The full variable domain, completed using reference TRBV18 and TRBJ2-7, is NAGVMQNPRHLVRRRGQEARLRCSPMKGHSHVYWYRQLPEEGLKFMVYLQKENIIDESGMPKERFSAEFPKEGPSILRIQQVVRGDSAAYFCASSRQGAPGRYEQYFGPGTRLTVT.

This clonotype was seen a handful of times. The chain is built from TRBV28 and TRBJ1-1; 10 nucleotides line up with TRBD1. From germline, CDR1 is MDHEN and CDR2 SYDVKM. V shed 6 bases, J shed 5 bases, and the junction held 9 bases outside the gene matches. This CDR3 has 15 residues. DNA of the CDR3: TGTGCCAGCAGCGATCCGGGACAGGGGAAGACTGAAGCTTTCTTT. It is translated as CASSDPGQGKTEAFF.

This clonotype was seen repeatedly, ten times or more. This chain uses TRBV18 with TRBJ2-7, with D possibly TRBD1 on 5 matching bases. This CDR3 contains 18 residues. Trimming shortened V by 3 bases and J by 5 bases, and 26 bases separated the two germline ends. The V gene's germline CDR1 is KGHSH and CDR2 LQKENI. The CDR3 nucleotides are TGTGCCAGCTCACCGACCATGTCCAAGGGGCAGGGCCTCCACGAGCAGTACTTC. Amino acid sequence: CASSPTMSKGQGLHEQYF.

The chain carries TRBV24-1 and TRBJ2-2; D uncertain. From germline, CDR1 is KGHDR and CDR2 SFDVKD. V lost 0 bases and J lost 1, with 5 bases in between. The CDR3 is made up of 15 amino acids. CDR3 sequence reads: CATSDLGLNTGELFF. The CDR3 DNA sequence: TGTGCCACCAGTGATTTGGGGCTGAACACCGGGGAGCTGTTTTTT.